A single sample is the source of the 15 T cell receptor beta chains below, sequenced in a study of tumor-infiltrating lymphocytes in oesophageal squamous cell carcinoma. TCRdb independently ran MiXCR on the PCR reads; one entry per CDR3 protein. The sample contains some 15,000 distinct CDR3 sequences, 46% of which appear only once. Sequencing was done on a sample of blood. The receptors derive from a male donor with esophageal squamous cell carcinoma.

This clonotype showed up just a few times. The chain couples TRBV7-6 to TRBJ2-1, with 9 bases fitting TRBD1. The assigned J gene may be wrong: the sequence end matches TRBJ2-5 better. CDR3 length equals 12 residues. Germline V lookup: CDR1 SGHVS, CDR2 FNYEAQ. CDR3 protein: CASKDRGETQYF. The CDR3 DNA reads TGTGCCAGCAAGGACAGGGGAGAGACCCAGTACTTC.

The J gene is TRBJ2-3, the V gene TRBV7-8; 11 bases are a match to TRBD2. The CDR3 loop spans 16 amino acids. Germline assignment: CDR1 SGHVS and CDR2 FQNEAQ. V shed 4 bases and J 4 bases; nucleotides not matched to a gene: 7. CDR3 coding DNA: TGTGCCAGCAGCTCCAAAACTAGCGGGGGACCAGATACGCAGTATTTT. Translating it yields CASSSKTSGGPDTQYF.

The J gene is TRBJ2-5, the V gene TRBV7-2, with 9 bases lining up with TRBD2. The J call is doubtful: the DNA matches TRBJ2-2 better. Germline V gene data show CDR1 as SGHTA and CDR2 as FQGNSA. CDR3 size: 16 residues. As DNA, the CDR3 is TGTGCCAGCAGCTTAGGTAGCGGGAGAAGGTCCGGGGAGCTGTTTTTT. It translates to CASSLGSGRRSGELFF.

This clonotype was observed many times. This chain links TRBV5-6 with TRBJ2-5; 12 positions agree with TRBD2. The germline gives CDR1 SGHDT, CDR2 YYEEEE. The CDR3 contains 19 residues. V lost 4 bases to trimming and J lost 11 bases; unmatched junction nucleotides: 24. CDR3 sequence (DNA): TGTGCCAGCAGCCGTAGAGGACTAGCGGGATATATAATCTACAATGAGCAGTACTTC. This gives the protein CASSRRGLAGYIIYNEQYF.

With regard to this clonotype: A much larger clone sits a single nucleotide away, making a read error possible. The rearrangement links TRBV6-1 to TRBJ2-1; no firm D call. Trimming cost V 5 bases and J 10 bases, with 12 bases left between them. Germline values: CDR1 MNHNS, CDR2 SASEGT. The CDR3 contains 12 residues. CDR3: CASSQDGYEQFF. The DNA for the CDR3 is TGTGCCAGCAGTCAGGACGGTTACGAGCAGTTCTTC.

This clonotype was seen at least ten times. The chain carries TRBV14 and TRBJ2-1, with a weak D call TRBD1 (6 bases). The CDR3 is made up of 15 amino acids. Trimming shortened V by 2 bases and J by 5 bases, and 13 bases separated the two germline ends. CDR1 SGHDN and CDR2 FVKESK come from the germline V gene. The CDR3 reads CASSQIEGVNNEQFF. The CDR3 DNA is TGTGCCAGCAGCCAAATTGAGGGGGTCAACAATGAGCAGTTCTTC.

The gene calls are TRBV11-2 and TRBJ2-1; D is perhaps TRBD2 (6 bases). The DNA matches TRBJ2-5 better at its end, which makes the J call doubtful. Germline V gene data show CDR1 as SGHAT and CDR2 as FQNNGV. The CDR3 has 14 residues. CDR3 sequence (DNA): TGTGCCAGCAGCTCAGGACTAAGGCAAGAGACCCAGTACTTC. This encodes CASSSGLRQETQYF.

In regard to this clonotype: The CDR3 ends on some other residue instead of the conserved phenylalanine or tryptophan, so this is likely a read error. Because the CDR3's place on the DNA is in doubt, the DNA is left out and the CDR3 is given as listed by TCRdb. V usage is TRBV7-2 and J usage is TRBJ2-5; the table's D call, TRBD2, was not checked against the DNA. The CDR3 is 17 amino acids in total, end residues counted. Germline V lookup: CDR1 SGHTA, CDR2 FQGNSA. CDR3 sequence reads: CASSFMTSGINEQFFGA.

This clonotype was recorded at least ten times. The chain joins TRBV7-9 to TRBJ2-3, with 14 bases lining up with TRBD2. CDR3 length equals 14 residues. Germline-derived CDR1 and CDR2 are SEHNR and FQNEAQ (reference sequence). With 8 bases clipped from V and 6 bases from J, the junction kept 4 bases outside the gene matches. The DNA for the CDR3 is TGTGCCAGCCGACTAGCGGGAGGGCCGGATACGCAGTATTTT. This sequence encodes CASRLAGGPDTQYF.

In its sample, this clonotype was seen many times. The germline gene is not matched at one end of the junction; a read error may be the cause. The chain has TRBV6-1 and TRBJ2-7; TRBD1 or TRBD2 may be the D gene (5 bases each). Germline V gene lookup returns CDR1 MNHNS and CDR2 SASEGT. This CDR3 contains 14 residues. The CDR3 sequence: CASSGSGYNSPLHF. The CDR3 coding sequence is TGTGCCAGCTCAGGGAGCGGTTATAATTCACCCCTCCACTTC.

Ten or more counts support this clonotype. V and J are TRBV6-1 and TRBJ2-7; D unresolved. Germline CDR1 is MNHNS and CDR2 is SASEGT. The CDR3 covers 14 residues. Between the trimmed V and J ends, which lost 0 bases and 5 bases, there was a span of 11 bases. CDR3 sequence reads: CASSEALGPHEQYF. DNA for the CDR3: TGTGCCAGCAGTGAAGCGCTAGGACCCCACGAGCAGTACTTC.

The rearrangement links TRBV7-6 to TRBJ2-5; possibly TRBD1 or TRBD2 for D (6 bases each). This CDR3 has 16 residues. Germline CDR1 and CDR2: SGHVS and FNYEAQ. V was shortened by 0 bases and J by 2 bases, with 13 bases between the two germline ends. The CDR3 spells CASSLAGGVLQETQYF. The DNA of the CDR3 is TGTGCCAGCAGCTTAGCGGGGGGCGTCCTTCAAGAGACCCAGTACTTC.

The chain has TRBV7-3 and TRBJ2-4; tentatively, D is TRBD2 (6 bases). The germline CDR1 and CDR2 sequences are SGHTA and FQGTGA. V lost 2 bases and J 0 bases, leaving 11 bases between the germline ends. The CDR3 sequence is 16 residues long. The CDR3 DNA reads TGTGCCAGCAGCTTAGGGGGGAACGTAGCCAAAAACATTCAGTACTTC. This sequence encodes CASSLGGNVAKNIQYF.

By share, this clonotype counts as medium-sized. The chain carries TRBV7-6 and TRBJ2-3, with 9 nucleotides matching TRBD2. The CDR3 consists of 17 residues. J gave up 2 bases and V 5 bases, and 11 bases lay outside the gene matches. Germline V gives CDR1 SGHVS, CDR2 FNYEAQ. In nucleotides, the CDR3 is TGTGCCAGCAGCCCGGCGGAGCTAGCGGGATACACAGATACGCAGTATTTT. Translation: CASSPAELAGYTDTQYF.

With respect to this clonotype: A read error may explain this, as a much larger clone is one base away. The chain links TRBV5-6 to TRBJ2-3, with D maybe TRBD1 (8 bases). The CDR3 has 16 amino acids. CDR1 SGHDT and CDR2 YYEEEE come from the germline V gene. V lost 5 bases, J lost 14 bases, and 30 bases lay in between. The CDR3: CASSFDRGGNTGELYF. The CDR3 DNA is TGTGCCAGCAGTTTTGACAGGGGAGGGAACACCGGGGAGCTGTATTTT.